This TCR beta chain was sequenced in a study of shared clonotypes between healthy human individuals. About the research overall: CD8 memory received one plate per donor, CD8 naive two, CD4 memory three and CD4 naive three. Study-level results: An effect of sequencing depth on clonotype sharing among donors was expected.

Comment on this clone: Antigen specificity is unknown.

Assay used: immunoSEQ multiplex PCR; TCRdb lists only in-frame clones, some missing. The table has roughly 1,000,000 clones, about 80% seen once. The TCR originated in a man younger than 35 in good health. Some clones in this sample may be carry-over from other donors' samples. Sequencing input: memory CD4+ T cells from PBMCs. The subset denotes: CD45RA-negative fraction.

In nucleotides, the CDR3 is TGTGCCAGCAGCTTAGCATGGCGGGACCCCCTCTACGAGCAGTACTTC. Amino acids: CASSLAWRDPLYEQYF. V is TRBV7-2 and J is TRBJ2-7, with D possibly TRBD2 on 6 matching bases. The V end was cut by 0 bases, the J end by 3 bases, with 15 bases between. CDR1 and CDR2 (germline): SGHTA, FQGNSA. The CDR3 extends over 16 amino acids.